This passage covers 29 T cell receptor beta chains from one sample sequenced in a study of cytomegalovirus exposure and HLA in healthy donors. It was with 60 Vbeta and 13 Jbeta primers that the PCR ran. The protocol was immunoSEQ multiplex PCR, while the TCRdb copy is restricted to in-frame clones and leaves out a portion. The sample lists about 110,000 clones; 82% were seen once. Sequencing input: PBMCs. All receptors derive from a man aged 30 to 39 in good health and CMV-seropositive.

The rearrangement joins TRBV14 to TRBJ1-1, with TRBD1 identical over 7 bases. The germline V gene has CDR1 SGHDN and CDR2 FVKESK. The V and J ends lost 1 base and 3 bases, in that order; junction bases with no gene match: 5. The CDR3 spans 15 residues. For the CDR3, the DNA is TGTGCCAGCAGCCAAGTAGGGGGCTGGGACACTGAAGCTTTCTTT. This translates into CASSQVGGWDTEAFF.

This sequence joins TRBV7-9 and TRBJ1-2; 9 positions agree with TRBD1. CDR1 SEHNR and CDR2 FQNEAQ come from the germline V gene (reference sequence). The CDR3 has 12 amino acids. V lost 11 bases, J lost 6 bases, and 7 bases stayed unmatched. The CDR3 spells CAGGTGNDGYTF. In DNA, the CDR3 is TGTGCCGGGGGGACAGGGAATGATGGCTACACCTTC. The variable domain in full, completed from reference TRBV7-9 and TRBJ1-2, reads DTGVSQNPRHKITKRGQNVTFRCDPISEHNRLYWYRQTLGQGPEFLTYFQNEAQLEKSRLLSDRFSAERPKGSFSTLEIQRTEQGDSAMYLCAGGTGNDGYTFGSGTRLTVV.

This clone occurred a few times. The V and J genes are TRBV7-9 and TRBJ1-1; 7 positions agree with TRBD1. Germline V gene sequence: CDR1 SEHNR, CDR2 FQNEAQ (reference sequence). J was trimmed by 0 bases and V by 0 bases; bases with no gene match: 1. The length of the CDR3 is 15 residues. For the CDR3, the DNA is TGTGCCAGCAGCTTAGCTGGGACAGTGAACACTGAAGCTTTCTTT. Its translation is CASSLAGTVNTEAFF.

This chain uses TRBV20-1 with TRBJ2-1; 7 bases are a match to TRBD1. The V gene end was trimmed by 6 bases and the J gene end by 9 bases; junction bases not matched to a gene: 5. The germline V gene encodes CDR1 DFQATT and CDR2 SNEGSKA (reference sequence). The CDR3 covers 11 residues. The CDR3 loop reads CSAKGGFEQFF. DNA of the CDR3: TGCAGTGCGAAAGGGGGCTTTGAGCAGTTCTTC.

This chain joins TRBV2 and TRBJ2-7, with 9 bases fitting TRBD1. The CDR3 consists of 15 residues. Germline V CDR1 and CDR2: SNHLY, FYNNEI. Trimming cost V 6 bases and J 4 bases; bases outside gene matches: 10. The CDR3 sequence is CASRTGTGYGYEQYF. The DNA of the CDR3 is TGTGCCAGCAGGACCGGGACAGGGTATGGTTACGAGCAGTACTTC. The whole variable domain, remainder taken from reference TRBV2 and TRBJ2-7, is EPEVTQTPSHQVTQMGQEVILRCVPISNHLYFYWYRQILGQKVEFLVSFYNNEISEKSEIFDDQFSVERPDGSNFTLKIRSTKLEDSAMYFCASRTGTGYGYEQYFGPGTRLTVT.

This chain links TRBV15 with TRBJ2-1; D uncertain. V was cut by 4 bases and J by 2 bases, with 12 bases left in between. CDR3 size: 15 residues. CDR1 is LNHNV, CDR2 YYDKDF, per germline (reference sequence). CDR3 nucleotides: TGTGCCACCAGCACTGAACAGTCGGCCTACAATGAGCAGTTCTTC. Translating gives CATSTEQSAYNEQFF. The full variable domain, in which reference TRBV15 and TRBJ2-1 provide the parts outside the CDR3, is DAMVIQNPRYQVTQFGKPVTLSCSQTLNHNVMYWYQQKSSQAPKLLFHYYDKDFNNEADTPDNFQSRRPNTSFCFLDIRSPGLGDTAMYLCATSTEQSAYNEQFFGPGTRLTVL.

The V and J genes are TRBV18 and TRBJ2-1; the D gene is possibly TRBD1 (6 bases). CDR1 and CDR2 from the germline V gene are KGHSH and LQKENI. The CDR3 has 16 residues. Trimming stripped 0 bases from V and 4 bases from J, with 13 bases between. CDR3 protein: CASSPPNQDRYNEQFF. The CDR3 DNA sequence: TGTGCCAGCTCACCACCGAACCAGGACAGATACAATGAGCAGTTCTTC.

J is TRBJ2-3 and V is TRBV29-1, with a possible D match to TRBD2 (7 bases). Germline-derived CDR1 and CDR2 are SQVTM and ANQGSEA. Deletions cut 7 bases from V and 4 bases from J, with 21 bases between. The length of the CDR3 is 15 residues. CDR3 residues: CSAALIGGAPDTQYF. The CDR3 bases are TGCAGCGCTGCTTTAATAGGGGGGGCCCCAGATACGCAGTATTTT.

This clone has just a few counts. The gene calls are TRBV5-5 and TRBJ1-5, with D perhaps TRBD1 (5 bases). There are 16 residues in the CDR3. The germline V and J ends were trimmed by 4 bases and 0 bases, with 14 bases remaining between them. The germline gives CDR1 SGHKS, CDR2 YYEKEE (reference sequence). The CDR3, as DNA: TGTGCCAGCAGCCTCCTGGGGGGGGATAGCAATCAGCCCCAGCATTTT. Amino acid sequence: CASSLLGGDSNQPQHF.

V is TRBV4-2 and J is TRBJ1-2; D remains unclear. Trimming removed 4 bases from V and 0 bases from J, with 9 bases in between. The CDR3 has 14 residues. Germline CDR1 and CDR2: LGHNA and YNFKEQ. Here the CDR3 DNA reads TGTGCCAGCAGCCCCCCCGGGACTAACTATGGCTACACCTTC. Translation gives CASSPPGTNYGYTF.

The chain carries TRBV6-5 and TRBJ1-1; 10 bases agree with TRBD1. The CDR3 covers 14 residues. Looked up from germline, CDR1 is MNHEY and CDR2 is SVGAGI. V shed 6 bases and J 7 bases; nucleotides not matched to a gene: 8. The CDR3 loop is CASSEYRDRGEAFF. CDR3 DNA sequence: TGTGCCAGCAGCGAATACAGGGACAGGGGTGAAGCTTTCTTT.

The chain employs TRBV2 and TRBJ2-7, with D uncertain. V was trimmed by 1 base and J by 1 base, leaving 8 bases between them. CDR1 is SNHLY and CDR2 is FYNNEI in the germline V gene. This CDR3 contains 14 residues. The CDR3 reads CASSEDSGSYEQYF. DNA for the CDR3: TGTGCCAGCAGTGAAGACTCGGGTTCCTACGAGCAGTACTTC.

This chain connects TRBV5-6 to TRBJ1-1; D not resolved. The CDR3 totals 13 residues. Germline CDR1 SGHDT, CDR2 YYEEEE. V was shortened by 0 bases and J by 7 bases, with 10 bases between the two germline ends. The CDR3 DNA sequence: TGTGCCAGCAGCTTGGTAGAAGTCGGTGAAGCTTTCTTT. This sequence encodes CASSLVEVGEAFF.

The J gene is TRBJ1-6, the V gene TRBV27; D is unclear. Germline-derived CDR1 and CDR2 are MNHEY and SMNVEV (reference sequence). Deletions cut 2 bases from V and 6 bases from J, with 20 bases between. The CDR3 length is 18 residues. For the CDR3, the DNA is TGTGCCAGCAGTTTAATATCCCGAGATACCAGGCGTAATTCACCCCTCCACTTT. It specifies CASSLISRDTRRNSPLHF.

Of note for this clone: Because it lacks the conserved phenylalanine or tryptophan at the end, this CDR3 is likely a read error. The chain joins TRBV5-4 to TRBJ1-1; D possibly corresponds to TRBD1 (6 bases). Trimming removed 8 bases from V and 2 bases from J, with 10 bases in between. From germline, CDR1 is SGHNT and CDR2 YYREEE (reference sequence). This CDR3 contains 12 residues. CDR3 DNA sequence: TGTGCCAGTACGGGACAAAACACTGAAGCTTTCCTT. Translated, it gives CASTGQNTEAFL.

J is TRBJ1-6 and V is TRBV12-5, with 9 positions matching TRBD1. Germline V gene lookup returns CDR1 LGHNT and CDR2 FRNRAP. The CDR3 spans 16 residues. The V and J ends lost 2 bases and 10 bases, in that order; junction bases with no gene match: 9. This CDR3 reads CASGLINGQGRSPLHF. In DNA form, the CDR3 reads TGTGCTAGTGGTTTGATAAACGGACAGGGGCGCTCACCCCTCCACTTT.

The genes are TRBV6-6 and TRBJ1-1, with a possible D match to TRBD1 (6 bases). The germline V and J ends were trimmed by 7 bases and 0 bases, with 18 bases remaining between them. The CDR3 sequence is 16 residues long. Germline V gene data show CDR1 as MNHNY and CDR2 as SVGAGI (reference sequence). DNA of the CDR3: TGTGCCAGCAAGGGGGTATACGGGCGGTTGAACACTGAAGCTTTCTTT. Translating it yields CASKGVYGRLNTEAFF.

CDR3 bases: TGTGCCAGCAGATACAGCTACTCTGGAAACACCATATATTTT. It codes for CASRYSYSGNTIYF. The genes are TRBV6-6 and TRBJ1-3, with D unresolved. The V end lost 6 bases, the J end lost 0 bases, and 9 bases lay between the germline ends. The CDR3 has 14 residues. Germline loops: CDR1 MNHNY, CDR2 SVGAGI (reference sequence).

The chain carries TRBV9 and TRBJ2-2, with a weak D call TRBD2 (6 bases). Trimming cost V 4 bases and J 1 base, with 17 bases left between them. Germline V gene sequence: CDR1 SGDLS, CDR2 YYNGEE. This CDR3 is 17 amino acids long. CDR3 protein: CASSTPDREMNTGELFF. DNA for the CDR3: TGTGCCAGCAGCACCCCGGACCGGGAGATGAACACCGGGGAGCTGTTTTTT. Full variable domain (remainder filled in from reference TRBV9 and TRBJ2-2): DSGVTQTPKHLITATGQRVTLRCSPRSGDLSVYWYQQSLDQGLQFLIQYYNGEERAKGNILERFSAQQFPDLHSELNLSSLELGDSALYFCASSTPDREMNTGELFFGEGSRLTVL.

Details on this clone: Different DNA sequences within this sample yield the same CDR3. The chain couples TRBV7-2 to TRBJ1-6, with a weak D call TRBD1 (5 bases). The V gene's germline CDR1 is SGHTA and CDR2 FQGNSA. Trimming pared 6 bases from V and 8 bases from J, leaving 14 bases between. The CDR3 extends over 14 amino acids. CDR3 in DNA: TGTGCCAGCAGTAATGACGGGGGGTATTCACCCCTCCACTTT. The encoded protein is CASSNDGGYSPLHF.

This rearrangement joins TRBV4-1 to TRBJ2-1, with D possibly matching TRBD2 (5 bases). There are 13 residues in the CDR3. Germline lookup yields CDR1 MGHRA and CDR2 YSYEKL. V lost 7 bases to trimming and J lost 4 bases, with 11 bases between them. The CDR3: CASKAGLYNEQFF. In nucleotides, the CDR3 is TGCGCCAGCAAAGCCGGACTTTACAATGAGCAGTTCTTC.

The chain has TRBV10-3 and TRBJ2-7, with 10 bases aligning to TRBD1. The germline V gene encodes CDR1 ENHRY and CDR2 SYGVKD. The CDR3 runs to 13 residues. The ends lost 8 bases at V and 6 bases at J; junction bases unmatched: 7. The CDR3 protein is CAIGTGEFSEQYF. In nucleotides, the CDR3 is TGTGCCATCGGGACAGGGGAGTTCTCCGAGCAGTACTTC.

This clone was seen a few times. This chain links TRBV29-1 with TRBJ1-1; 9 bases are a match to TRBD1. Germline CDR1 is SQVTM and CDR2 is ANQGSEA. The ends lost 5 bases at V and 10 bases at J; junction bases unmatched: 8. The CDR3 totals 12 residues. The DNA for the CDR3 is TGCAGCGTTCGGACAGGGGACACGCGAGCTTTCTTT. As protein: CSVRTGDTRAFF. Looking up the rest from reference TRBV29-1 and TRBJ1-1 gives the full variable domain: SAVISQKPSRDICQRGTSLTIQCQVDSQVTMMFWYRQQPGQSLTLIATANQGSEATYESGFVIDKFPISRPNLTFSTLTVSNMSPEDSSIYLCSVRTGDTRAFFGQGTRLTVV.

The DNA of the CDR3 is TGTGCCTCCCGCGCCTCTGGAAACACCATATATTTT. Protein product: CASRASGNTIYF. The chain joins TRBV11-3 to TRBJ1-3; no definite D call. CDR1 is SGHNT and CDR2 is YENEEA in the germline V gene. V shed 11 bases and J shed 0 bases, with 8 bases lying between them. CDR3 length equals 12 residues. The whole variable domain, remainder taken from reference TRBV11-3 and TRBJ1-3, is EAGVVQSPRYKIIEKKQPVAFWCNPISGHNTLYWYLQNLGQGPELLIRYENEEAVDDSQLPKDRFSAERLKGVDSTLKIQPAELGDSAVYLCASRASGNTIYFGEGSWLTVV.

The rearrangement joins TRBV7-2 to TRBJ2-5; 11 positions match TRBD2. The junction had 15 bases not matched to a gene; V was cut back by 4 bases and J by 5 bases. Germline V gene sequence: CDR1 SGHTA, CDR2 FQGNSA. This CDR3 comprises 18 residues. The CDR3 loop reads CASSSRQTVAGGLETQYF. The CDR3 DNA reads TGTGCCAGCAGCTCCCGGCAAACCGTAGCGGGGGGGCTGGAGACCCAGTACTTC.

V is TRBV6-5 and J is TRBJ2-5, with a weak D call TRBD2 (7 bases). Germline V lookup: CDR1 MNHEY, CDR2 SVGAGI. This CDR3 is built from 15 residues. The germline V and J ends were trimmed by 0 bases and 5 bases, with 13 bases remaining between them. This chain's CDR3 is CASSYSGAGAETQYF. In nucleotides, the CDR3 is TGTGCCAGCAGTTACTCAGGGGCGGGGGCCGAGACCCAGTACTTC.

The chain uses TRBV6-4 and TRBJ2-1; TRBD2 matches at 13 bases. The ends lost 3 bases at V and 5 bases at J; junction bases unmatched: 4. From germline, CDR1 is MRHNA and CDR2 SNTAGT. The CDR3 sequence is 16 residues long. The CDR3 here is CASSEVGTSGDNEQFF. The CDR3 DNA reads TGTGCCAGCAGTGAAGTAGGGACTAGCGGGGACAATGAGCAGTTCTTC.

In regard to this clone: An end of the junction differs from the germline gene, which may be a read error. V usage is TRBV7-7 and J usage is TRBJ2-5; D perhaps matches TRBD2 (6 bases). The CDR3 sequence is 13 residues long. Germline values: CDR1 SSHAT, CDR2 FNYEAQ (reference sequence). The chain's CDR3 is CASSFGGSETQYF. The CDR3 DNA reads TGTGCTAGCAGCTTCGGGGGATCGGAGACCCAGTACTTC. The full variable domain, completed using reference TRBV7-7 and TRBJ2-5, is GAGVSQSPRYKVTKRGQDVTLRCDPISSHATLYWYQQALGQGPEFLTYFNYEAQPDKSGLPSDRFSAERPEGSISTLTIQRTEQRDSAMYRCASSFGGSETQYFGPGTRLLVL.

The chain has TRBV25-1 and TRBJ2-5; maybe TRBD2 (5 bases). The V end was cut by 1 base, the J end by 5 bases, with 5 bases between. Germline lookup yields CDR1 MGHDK and CDR2 SYGVNS. The CDR3 spans 12 residues. This CDR3 reads CASSESGETQYF. CDR3 sequence (DNA): TGTGCCAGCAGTGAATCGGGGGAGACCCAGTACTTC.